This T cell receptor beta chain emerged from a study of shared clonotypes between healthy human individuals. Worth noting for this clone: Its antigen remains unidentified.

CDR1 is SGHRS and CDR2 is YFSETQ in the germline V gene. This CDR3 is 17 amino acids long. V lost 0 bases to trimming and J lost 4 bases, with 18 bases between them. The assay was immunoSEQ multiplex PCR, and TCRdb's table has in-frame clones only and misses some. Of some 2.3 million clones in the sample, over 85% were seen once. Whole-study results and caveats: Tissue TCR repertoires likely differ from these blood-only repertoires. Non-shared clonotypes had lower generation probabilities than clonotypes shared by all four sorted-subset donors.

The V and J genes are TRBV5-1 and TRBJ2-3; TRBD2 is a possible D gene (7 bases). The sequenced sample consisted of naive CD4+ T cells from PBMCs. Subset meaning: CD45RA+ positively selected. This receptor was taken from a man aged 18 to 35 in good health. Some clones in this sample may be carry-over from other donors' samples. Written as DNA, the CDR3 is TGCGCCAGCAGCTTGGCCGGTCCAGGGGACTACCCAGATACGCAGTATTTT. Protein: CASSLAGPGDYPDTQYF.